Presented here are 23 T cell receptor beta chains from one specimen sequenced in a study of vaccination and CD4 T cells after COVID-19. Indicated treatment: approximately nine-day PBMC culture with coronavirus spike peptide pools or control peptides (ViraFEST assay). The Oncomine TCR Beta short-read assay sequenced DNA from cultured CD4+ T cells. TCRdb used MiXCR to reprocess the PCR reads, holding one entry per CDR3 protein. The table includes over 15,000 distinct CDR3 sequences, approximately 52% detected once. These receptors lack a known antigen. This specimen was CD4+ T cells from blood, cultured in vitro, taken before SARS-CoV-2 vaccination. These receptors were taken from a human donor who had recovered from COVID-19.

V usage is TRBV7-2 and J usage is TRBJ1-2, with unresolved D. The CDR3 sequence is 14 residues long. Germline-derived CDR1 and CDR2 are SGHTA and FQGNSA. Trimming took 5 bases from V and 4 from J, leaving 14 bases between them. In DNA form, the CDR3 reads TGTGCCAGCAGCCCGGACCCGGGAATCTATGGCTACACCTTC. Its protein product is CASSPDPGIYGYTF.

J is TRBJ1-5 and V is TRBV5-6; D is uncertain. Germline V gene lookup returns CDR1 SGHDT and CDR2 YYEEEE. The CDR3 extends over 15 amino acids. Between the trimmed V and J ends, which lost 2 bases and 2 bases, there was a span of 11 bases. CDR3 in amino acids: CASSLTPEGNQPQHF. In nucleotides, the CDR3 is TGTGCCAGCAGCTTAACTCCAGAGGGCAATCAGCCCCAGCATTTT. Based on the CDR3 plus reference TRBV5-6 and TRBJ1-5, the full variable domain is DAGVTQSPTHLIKTRGQQVTLRCSPKSGHDTVSWYQQALGQGPQFIFQYYEEEERQRGNFPDRFSGHQFPNYSSELNVNALLLGDSALYLCASSLTPEGNQPQHFGDGTRLSIL.

J is TRBJ1-2 and V is TRBV18; possibly TRBD1 for D (6 bases). Trimming took off 2 bases at V and 6 bases at J, with 13 bases between the two ends. This CDR3 region has 14 residues. Germline V CDR1 and CDR2: KGHSH, LQKENI. CDR3 DNA: TGTGCCAGCTCACCAGGGGACAACCCCAATGGCTACACCTTC. This codes for CASSPGDNPNGYTF.

The chain carries TRBV15 and TRBJ2-3; TRBD1 matches at 9 bases. Germline V gene sequence: CDR1 LNHNV, CDR2 YYDKDF (reference sequence). Unmatched junction bases numbered 7, after V lost 8 bases and J lost 4 bases. This CDR3 region has 14 residues. In DNA, the CDR3 is TGTGCCACCCTCCGGGACAGGGTACCAGATACGCAGTATTTT. This encodes CATLRDRVPDTQYF.

The J gene is TRBJ2-1, the V gene TRBV20-1, with 7 positions matching TRBD2. Germline assignment: CDR1 DFQATT and CDR2 SNEGSKA (reference sequence). The CDR3 runs to 16 residues. V gave up 0 bases and J gave up 4 bases; unmatched junction bases: 9. CDR3 residues: CSARDSKGGTYNEQFF. The CDR3 DNA reads TGCAGTGCTAGAGATAGTAAGGGAGGGACTTACAATGAGCAGTTCTTC.

This clonotype occurred a few times. The J gene is TRBJ1-6, the V gene TRBV20-1; no clear D. Trimming pared 4 bases from V and 0 bases from J, leaving 10 bases between. The CDR3 covers 15 residues. Per germline, CDR1 DFQATT and CDR2 SNEGSKA (reference sequence). The CDR3 coding sequence is TGCAGTGCTAAACCTCCAAGCTCCTATAATTCACCCCTCCACTTT. The encoded protein is CSAKPPSSYNSPLHF.

The chain has TRBV2 and TRBJ1-6, with D possibly matching TRBD1 (5 bases). The length of the CDR3 is 13 residues. The ends were cut back, 6 bases at V and 10 bases at J, with 13 bases in the middle. The germline CDR1 and CDR2 sequences are SNHLY and FYNNEI. CDR3 DNA: TGTGCCAGCAGGGGGGAGAACAACTCACCCCTCCACTTT. It yields the protein CASRGENNSPLHF.

This rearrangement joins TRBV7-3 to TRBJ2-2; D unresolved. This CDR3 spans 15 amino acids. Trimming stripped 4 bases from V and 4 bases from J, with 13 bases between. CDR1 is SGHTA and CDR2 is FQGTGA in the germline V gene. The CDR3 DNA sequence: TGTGCCAGCAGCTCCCCCACATATAGCACCGGGGAGCTGTTTTTT. Its translation: CASSSPTYSTGELFF.

This sequence joins TRBV30 and TRBJ1-2; D is undetermined. The V end was cut by 0 bases, the J end by 0 bases, with 8 bases between. This CDR3 contains 14 residues. CDR1 and CDR2 (germline): GTSNPN, SVGIG (reference sequence). The CDR3 reads CAWSVGTANYGYTF. The DNA for the CDR3 is TGTGCCTGGAGTGTAGGAACAGCTAACTATGGCTACACCTTC.

The rearrangement joins TRBV5-1 to TRBJ1-1; unclear D gene. V was trimmed by 4 bases and J by 4 bases, leaving 11 bases between them. The CDR3 has 13 residues. Germline CDR1 and CDR2: SGHRS and YFSETQ. The CDR3 nucleotides are TGCGCCAGCAGCCCCCAATCCCGCACTGAAGCTTTCTTT. Its translation is CASSPQSRTEAFF.

The gene calls are TRBV19 and TRBJ1-1; 9 nucleotides agree with TRBD1. CDR3 length: 14 residues. Germline-derived CDR1 and CDR2 are LNHDA and SQIVND (reference sequence). The ends lost 7 bases at V and 6 bases at J; junction bases unmatched: 9. The CDR3 sequence: CASNDDRGSPEAFF. In DNA, the CDR3 is TGTGCCAGTAACGACGACAGGGGGTCCCCTGAAGCTTTCTTT.

The V and J genes are TRBV20-1 and TRBJ2-1; possibly TRBD2 for D (6 bases). Germline assignment: CDR1 DFQATT and CDR2 SNEGSKA (reference sequence). With 0 bases removed from V and 10 bases from J, the gap between germline ends came to 16 bases. The CDR3 has 14 amino acids. The CDR3 DNA is TGCAGTGCTAGAGATGTAATGGGGGGATACGAGCAGTTCTTC. It codes for CSARDVMGGYEQFF.

The J gene is TRBJ1-5, the V gene TRBV12-3 or TRBV12-4; 7 bases fit TRBD1. There are 14 residues in the CDR3. V dropped 2 bases and J dropped 5; count of bases not matched to a gene: 3. The CDR3: CASSLRQGDQPQHF. CDR3 DNA: TGTGCCAGCAGTTTAAGGCAGGGGGATCAGCCCCAGCATTTT.

This chain joins TRBV7-2 and TRBJ2-5, with TRBD2 as a possible D gene (6 bases). CDR1 and CDR2 (germline): SGHTA, FQGNSA. Trimming shortened V by 5 bases and J by 5 bases, and 30 bases separated the two germline ends. The CDR3 covers 19 residues. The CDR3 nucleotides are TGTGCCAGCAGCCCCCGGGGTAGCGGAGCCGCTAACCCGGGGGAGACCCAGTACTTC. It translates to CASSPRGSGAANPGETQYF.

This clonotype was observed a handful of times. V gene TRBV7-8 combines with J gene TRBJ2-5, with 8 bases aligning to TRBD2. In germline, CDR1 is SGHVS, CDR2 FQNEAQ. Trimming at V came to 5 bases and at J to 0 bases, leaving 5 bases not matched to a gene. This CDR3 comprises 15 residues. The DNA for the CDR3 is TGTGCCAGCAGCCTACAAGCGGGAGACCAAGAGACCCAGTACTTC. It codes for CASSLQAGDQETQYF.

The rearrangement uses TRBV10-1 and TRBJ1-6, with a tentative D call TRBD1 (5 bases). V was trimmed by 7 bases and J by 7 bases, leaving 32 bases between them. The CDR3 loop spans 20 amino acids. Per germline, CDR1 WNHNN and CDR2 SYGVQD (reference sequence). In nucleotides, the CDR3 is TGCGCCAGCAAAAGCTTCAACCTAGAAGGTCCAATGGGGGAGAATTCACCCCTCCACTTT. Its protein is CASKSFNLEGPMGENSPLHF.

The V gene is TRBV11-2, the J gene TRBJ2-5; D is uncertain. Trimming took 6 bases from V and 7 from J, leaving 15 bases between them. The CDR3 consists of 13 residues. The germline CDR1 and CDR2 sequences are SGHAT and FQNNGV. The CDR3 sequence: CASSVELVGTQYF. In DNA, the CDR3 is TGTGCCAGCAGTGTGGAGCTTGTCGGGACCCAGTACTTC.

This clonotype was detected only a few times. V usage is TRBV11-2 and J usage is TRBJ2-5; D call uncertain. The length of the CDR3 is 14 residues. Germline lookup yields CDR1 SGHAT and CDR2 FQNNGV. The ends were cut back, 6 bases at V and 4 bases at J, with 15 bases in the middle. The CDR3, as DNA: TGTGCCAGCAGTTACCAACGGTCGGCAGAGACCCAGTACTTC. Amino acid sequence: CASSYQRSAETQYF.

J is TRBJ2-5 and V is TRBV5-1; D is perhaps TRBD2 (7 bases). Germline-derived CDR1 and CDR2 are SGHRS and YFSETQ. The CDR3 runs 16 residues. Between the trimmed V and J ends, which lost 5 bases and 1 base, there was a span of 18 bases. CDR3 protein: CASSIAGALTQETQYF. CDR3 DNA sequence: TGCGCCAGCAGTATCGCGGGGGCCCTCACCCAAGAGACCCAGTACTTC.

CDR3: CASSLASGGARETQYF. The DNA for the CDR3 is TGTGCCAGCAGCTTAGCTAGCGGGGGGGCCCGGGAGACCCAGTACTTC. V usage is TRBV7-2 and J usage is TRBJ2-5; 11 bases agree with TRBD2. Germline loops: CDR1 SGHTA, CDR2 FQGNSA. CDR3 size: 16 residues. The V gene end was trimmed by 0 bases and the J gene end by 5 bases; junction bases not matched to a gene: 5.

The chain combines TRBV6-1 with TRBJ2-7; TRBD1 or TRBD2 may be the D gene (6 bases each). The V and J ends lost 2 bases and 0 bases respectively, with 11 bases between them. CDR3 length: 15 residues. CDR1 and CDR2 from the germline V gene are MNHNS and SASEGT. The chain's CDR3 is CASSEFPGASYEQYF. CDR3 sequence (DNA): TGTGCCAGCAGTGAATTTCCGGGGGCCTCCTACGAGCAGTACTTC.

This chain links TRBV5-5 with TRBJ2-5, with D perhaps assigned TRBD1 or TRBD2 (5 bases each). The CDR3 totals 15 residues. Germline lookup yields CDR1 SGHKS and CDR2 YYEKEE (reference sequence). Trimming pared 4 bases from V and 1 base from J, leaving 14 bases between. CDR3 DNA sequence: TGTGCCAGCAGCCCCCGGGACGGCATCCAAGAGACCCAGTACTTC. It is translated as CASSPRDGIQETQYF.

The chain employs TRBV20-1 and TRBJ2-5; D is unresolved. The CDR3 totals 12 residues. Germline V lookup: CDR1 DFQATT, CDR2 SNEGSKA (reference sequence). V shed 1 base and J shed 4 bases, with 7 bases lying between them. CDR3 amino acids: CSARGPGETQYF. In nucleotides, the CDR3 is TGCAGTGCTAGAGGGCCGGGAGAGACCCAGTACTTC.